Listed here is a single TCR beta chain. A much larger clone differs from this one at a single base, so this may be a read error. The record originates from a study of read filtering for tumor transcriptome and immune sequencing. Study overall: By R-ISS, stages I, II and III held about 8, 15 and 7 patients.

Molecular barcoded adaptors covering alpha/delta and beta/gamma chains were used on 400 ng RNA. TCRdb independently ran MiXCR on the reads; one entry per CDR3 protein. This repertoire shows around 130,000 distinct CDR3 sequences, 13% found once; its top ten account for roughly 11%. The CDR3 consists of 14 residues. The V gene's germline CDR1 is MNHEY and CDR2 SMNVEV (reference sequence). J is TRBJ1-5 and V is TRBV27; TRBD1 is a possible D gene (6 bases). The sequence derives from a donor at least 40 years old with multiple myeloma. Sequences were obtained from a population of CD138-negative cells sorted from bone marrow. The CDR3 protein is CTSSFSPGDQPQHF. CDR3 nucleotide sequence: TGTACCAGCAGTTTCTCACCAGGGGATCAGCCCCAGCATTTT.